This TCR beta chain is drawn from a study of T cell responses to AZD1222 COVID-19 vaccine. Germline assignment: CDR1 SGDLS and CDR2 YYNGEE. CDR3 length equals 14 residues. The trim removed 3 bases at V and 6 bases at J, leaving 7 bases unmatched. This table comes from immunoSEQ multiplex PCR, and its TCRdb copy is limited to in-frame clones, with some not included. The sample gives some 94,000 clones, around nine tenths of which show up once; about 12% is in the top ten. This sequence was found in an adult in good health. The chain recombines TRBV9 with TRBJ2-3; 7 bases are shared with TRBD2. This specimen was peripheral blood, taken on day 0 of AZD1222 vaccination. The CDR3 DNA is TGTGCCAGCAGCGCCATAGCGGGTGTCGATACGCAGTATTTT. The encoded protein is CASSAIAGVDTQYF.